Each of the 10 T cell receptor beta chains below was sequenced from the same sample in a study of blood T cell repertoires in COVID-19. Libraries were prepared by immunoSEQ multiplex PCR; TCRdb keeps only in-frame clonotypes and omits some of them. The table lists 90,000 or so clones, 75% to 90% of them singletons, with roughly 3.5% in the top ten. What was sequenced was peripheral blood. The source is a woman aged 70-85 years with acute or convalescent COVID-19.

This chain links TRBV28 with TRBJ1-6; the match to TRBD1 covers 7 bases. Unmatched junction bases numbered 1, after V lost 5 bases and J lost 3 bases. Germline values: CDR1 MDHEN, CDR2 SYDVKM. The CDR3 extends over 14 amino acids. CDR3 amino acids: CASSGDSYNSPLHF. In DNA form, the CDR3 reads TGTGCCAGCAGTGGGGACAGCTATAATTCACCCCTCCACTTT.

This chain uses TRBV7-8 with TRBJ1-5; 9 nucleotides agree with TRBD1. With 5 bases clipped from V and 6 bases from J, the junction kept 8 bases outside the gene matches. The germline V gene has CDR1 SGHVS and CDR2 FQNEAQ. There are 15 residues in the CDR3. Written as DNA, the CDR3 is TGTGCCAGCAGCATTTACAGGGGGCGAAGTCAGCCCCAGCATTTT. Translation gives CASSIYRGRSQPQHF. The variable domain in full, with the rest retrieved from reference TRBV7-8 and TRBJ1-5, is GAGVSQSPRYKVAKRGQDVALRCDPISGHVSLFWYQQALGQGPEFLTYFQNEAQLDKSGLPSDRFFAERPEGSVSTLKIQRTQQEDSAVYLCASSIYRGRSQPQHFGDGTRLSIL.

The J gene is TRBJ1-5, the V gene TRBV5-8; D perhaps matches TRBD1 (5 bases). The CDR3 has 15 amino acids. Looked up from germline, CDR1 is SGHTS and CDR2 is YDEGEE. The ends were cut back, 1 base at V and 2 bases at J, with 10 bases in the middle. Here the CDR3 reads CASSLQGHRNQPQHF. The CDR3 region has the DNA TGTGCCAGCAGCTTGCAGGGTCATCGCAATCAGCCCCAGCATTTT. Full variable domain (missing parts from reference TRBV5-8 and TRBJ1-5): EAGVTQSPTHLIKTRGQQATLRCSPISGHTSVYWYQQALGLGLQFLLWYDEGEERNRGNFPPRFSGRQFPNYSSELNVNALELEDSALYLCASSLQGHRNQPQHFGDGTRLSIL.

The table lists this clone with a few counts. The DNA of the CDR3 is TGTGCCAGCTCACAGTTTGCAGAGAACACTGAAGCTTTCTTT. Translated, it gives CASSQFAENTEAFF. The rearrangement uses TRBV18 and TRBJ1-1; D ambiguous. CDR3 length equals 14 residues. Germline-derived CDR1 and CDR2 are KGHSH and LQKENI. The V gene lost 4 bases and the J gene lost 1 base, with 10 bases spanning the gap.

V and J are TRBV5-1 and TRBJ2-1; 8 positions match TRBD2. The V segment lost 0 bases and the J segment 6 bases; nucleotides outside the gene matches: 11. Germline V gene lookup returns CDR1 SGHRS and CDR2 YFSETQ. The CDR3 is 17 residues long. The CDR3 reads CASSLEIAGLISNEQFF. The CDR3 DNA is TGCGCCAGCAGCTTGGAAATAGCGGGATTAATCAGCAATGAGCAGTTCTTC.

V usage is TRBV5-1 and J usage is TRBJ1-1; TRBD1 matches at 8 bases. This CDR3 is built from 14 residues. The V segment lost 3 bases and the J segment 1 base; nucleotides outside the gene matches: 2. Germline lookup yields CDR1 SGHRS and CDR2 YFSETQ. CDR3 nucleotide sequence: TGCGCCAGCAGCTCCGGGACAGGGAACACTGAAGCTTTCTTT. It specifies CASSSGTGNTEAFF.

The genes are TRBV5-1 and TRBJ2-5; TRBD2 agrees at 14 bases. Unmatched junction bases numbered 8, after V lost 3 bases and J lost 4 bases. Per germline, CDR1 SGHRS and CDR2 YFSETQ. This CDR3 is built from 17 residues. The CDR3 nucleotides read TGCGCCAGCAGCTCTGGACTAGCGGGGGGTTTTGGAGAGACCCAGTACTTC. Its protein product is CASSSGLAGGFGETQYF. Complete variable domain (other parts from reference TRBV5-1 and TRBJ2-5): KAGVTQTPRYLIKTRGQQVTLSCSPISGHRSVSWYQQTPGQGLQFLFEYFSETQRNKGNFPGRFSGRQFSNSRSEMNVSTLELGDSALYLCASSSGLAGGFGETQYFGPGTRLLVL.

This chain uses TRBV3-1 (or the pseudogene TRBV3-2) with TRBJ2-7; possibly TRBD1 for D (5 bases). Germline-derived CDR1 and CDR2 are LGHDT and YNNKEL (reference sequence). The CDR3 covers 15 residues. Trimming shortened V by 2 bases and J by 0 bases, and 11 bases separated the two germline ends. In DNA form, the CDR3 reads TGTGCCAGCAGCCAATCGACAGTACGCTCCTACGAGCAGTACTTC. Its protein product is CASSQSTVRSYEQYF.

The V and J genes are TRBV4-1 and TRBJ1-4, with D tentatively TRBD1 (6 bases). Trimming took off 3 bases at V and 4 bases at J, with 12 bases between the two ends. The CDR3 is 15 amino acids. Germline lookup yields CDR1 MGHRA and CDR2 YSYEKL. The chain's CDR3 is CASSQGTLINEKLFF. In DNA, the CDR3 is TGCGCCAGCAGCCAGGGGACATTGATTAATGAAAAACTGTTTTTT.

This chain joins TRBV6-6 and TRBJ2-2; D may be TRBD1 (6 bases). CDR1 and CDR2 from the germline V gene are MNHNY and SVGAGI (reference sequence). The CDR3 sequence is 16 residues long. The V and J ends lost 6 bases and 3 bases respectively, with 17 bases between them. The CDR3 nucleotides are TGTGCCAGCAGGTTACTTGGGGCAGGGGACACCGGGGAGCTGTTTTTT. Protein: CASRLLGAGDTGELFF.